This T cell receptor (beta chain) was captured in a study of CD8 T cells in Susac syndrome. Germline V gives CDR1 DFQATT, CDR2 SNEGSKA (reference sequence). The CDR3 loop spans 12 amino acids. The V segment lost 7 bases and the J segment 2 bases; nucleotides outside the gene matches: 5. The RNA input was roughly 0.45 to 1 ug, and it was reverse transcribed with random hexamers. A single record per CDR3 protein comes from TCRdb applying MiXCR to the immunoSEQ multiplex PCR reads. The sample includes 140,000 or so distinct CDR3 sequences, approximately 93% seen only once; the top ten take less than 0.095%.

Sequenced: CD4+ T cells from PBMCs. The TCR originated in a human donor in good health. This sequence joins TRBV20-1 and TRBJ2-7, with 7 bases aligning to TRBD1. CDR3 region: CSVGQGAYEQYF. DNA for the CDR3: TGCAGTGTGGGGCAGGGGGCCTACGAGCAGTACTTC.